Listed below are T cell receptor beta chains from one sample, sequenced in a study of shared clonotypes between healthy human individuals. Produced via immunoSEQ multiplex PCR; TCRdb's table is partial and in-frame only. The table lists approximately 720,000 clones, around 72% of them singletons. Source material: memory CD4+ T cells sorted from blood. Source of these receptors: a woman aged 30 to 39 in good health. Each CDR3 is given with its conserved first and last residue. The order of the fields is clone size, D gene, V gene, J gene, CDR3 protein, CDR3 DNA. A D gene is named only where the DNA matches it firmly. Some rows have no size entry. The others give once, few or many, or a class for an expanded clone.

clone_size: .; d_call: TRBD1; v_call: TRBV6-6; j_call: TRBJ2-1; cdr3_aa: CASSPGQNHNEQFF; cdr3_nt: TGTGCCAGCAGTCCGGGACAGAACCACAATGAGCAGTTCTTC
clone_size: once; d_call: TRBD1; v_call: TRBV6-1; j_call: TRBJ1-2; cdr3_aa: CASTFPTGDYGYTF; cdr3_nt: TGTGCCAGCACCTTTCCGACAGGGGACTATGGCTACACCTTC
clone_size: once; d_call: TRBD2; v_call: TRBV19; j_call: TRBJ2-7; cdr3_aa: CASSIDLSGSVEQYF; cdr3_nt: TGTGCCAGTAGTATAGACCTTAGCGGGAGTGTCGAGCAGTACTTC
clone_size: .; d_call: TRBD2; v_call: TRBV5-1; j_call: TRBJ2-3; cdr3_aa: CASSLALGGGPTDTQYF; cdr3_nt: TGCGCCAGCAGCTTGGCCCTCGGGGGAGGGCCCACGGATACGCAGTATTTT
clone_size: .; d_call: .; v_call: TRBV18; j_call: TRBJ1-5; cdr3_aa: CASSPGGLNQPQHF; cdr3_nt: TGTGCCAGCTCACCAGGGGGGTTAAATCAGCCCCAGCATTTT
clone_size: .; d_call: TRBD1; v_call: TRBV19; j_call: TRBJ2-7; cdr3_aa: CASSRDRDSEQYF; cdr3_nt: TGTGCCAGTAGCCGGGACAGGGATAGCGAGCAGTACTTC
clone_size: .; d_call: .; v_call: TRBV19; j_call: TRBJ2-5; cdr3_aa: CASSSDAGPGQETQYF; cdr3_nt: TGTGCCAGTAGTTCAGATGCGGGGCCCGGCCAAGAGACCCAGTACTTC
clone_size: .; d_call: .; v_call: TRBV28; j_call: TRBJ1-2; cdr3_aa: CASSLTRTDYGYTF; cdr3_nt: TGTGCCAGCAGTTTGACCCGGACAGACTATGGCTACACCTTC
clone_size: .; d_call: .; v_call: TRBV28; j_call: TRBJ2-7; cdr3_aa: CASLGLFEQYF; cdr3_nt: TGTGCCAGCTTGGGTTTGTTTGAGCAGTACTTC
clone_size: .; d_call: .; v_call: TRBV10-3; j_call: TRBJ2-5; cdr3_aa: CAISSGGAETQYF; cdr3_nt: TGTGCCATCAGCTCAGGGGGGGCAGAGACCCAGTACTTC
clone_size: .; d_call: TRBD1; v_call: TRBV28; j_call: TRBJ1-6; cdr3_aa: CASSSTGEHSPLHF; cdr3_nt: TGTGCCAGCAGCTCTACAGGGGAGCATTCACCCCTCCACTTT
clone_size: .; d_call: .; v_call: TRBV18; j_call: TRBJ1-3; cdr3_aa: CASSPQDGISGNTIYF; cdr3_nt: TGTGCCAGCTCACCACAGGACGGTATCTCTGGAAACACCATATATTTT
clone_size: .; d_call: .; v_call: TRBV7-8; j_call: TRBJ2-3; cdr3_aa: CASSTAQLGTDTQYF; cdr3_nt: TGTGCCAGCAGCACCGCCCAACTAGGCACAGATACGCAGTATTTT
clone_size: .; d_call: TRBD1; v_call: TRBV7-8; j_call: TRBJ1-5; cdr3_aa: CASSLTGQGARNQPQHF; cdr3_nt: TGTGCCAGCAGCTTAACGGGACAGGGGGCGCGGAATCAGCCCCAGCATTTT
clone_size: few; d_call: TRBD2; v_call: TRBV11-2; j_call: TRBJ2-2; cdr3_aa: CASSLTRLAAYTGELFF; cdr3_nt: TGTGCCAGCAGCTTAACCAGACTAGCGGCCTACACCGGGGAGCTGTTTTTT
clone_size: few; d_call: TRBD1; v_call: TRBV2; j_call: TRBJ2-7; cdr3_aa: CASTHRGQGMKEQYF; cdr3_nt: TGTGCCAGCACCCATCGGGGACAGGGGATGAAAGAGCAGTACTTC
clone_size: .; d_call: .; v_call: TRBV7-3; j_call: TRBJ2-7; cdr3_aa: CASSLSSNSYEQYF; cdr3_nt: TGTGCCAGCAGCTTAAGCTCGAACTCCTACGAGCAGTACTTC
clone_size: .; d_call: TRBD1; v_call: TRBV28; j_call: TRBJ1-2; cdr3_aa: CASRRRQGAGGYTF; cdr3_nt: TGTGCCAGCAGACGTAGACAGGGGGCCGGTGGCTACACCTTC
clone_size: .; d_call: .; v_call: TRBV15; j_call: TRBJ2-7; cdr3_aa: CATARRTKTYEQYF; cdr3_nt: TGTGCCACCGCTCGCCGGACGAAGACCTACGAGCAGTACTTC
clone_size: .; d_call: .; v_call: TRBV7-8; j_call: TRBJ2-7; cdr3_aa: CASSFVGEQYF; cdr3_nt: TGTGCCAGCAGCTTCGTCGGGGAGCAGTACTTC
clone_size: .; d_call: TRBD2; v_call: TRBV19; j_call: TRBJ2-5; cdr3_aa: CASSKRSGGETQYF; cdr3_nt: TGTGCCAGTAGCAAGCGGTCCGGGGGGGAGACCCAGTACTTC
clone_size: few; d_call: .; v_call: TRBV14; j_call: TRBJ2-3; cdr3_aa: CASRRTSGTDTQYF; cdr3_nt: TGTGCCAGCAGACGCACTAGTGGCACAGATACGCAGTATTTT
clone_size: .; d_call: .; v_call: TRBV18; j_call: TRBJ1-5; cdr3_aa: CASSPTTDQPQHF; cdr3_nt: TGTGCCAGCTCACCAACGACAGATCAGCCCCAGCATTTT
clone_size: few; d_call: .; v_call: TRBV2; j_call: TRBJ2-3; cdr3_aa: CASSGVQTGTDTQYF; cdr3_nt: TGTGCCAGCAGTGGCGTTCAGACAGGCACAGATACGCAGTATTTT
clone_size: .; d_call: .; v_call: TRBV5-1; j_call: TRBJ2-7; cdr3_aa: CASRGQRTSYEQYF; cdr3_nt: TGCGCCAGCAGGGGCCAGCGGACCTCCTACGAGCAGTACTTC
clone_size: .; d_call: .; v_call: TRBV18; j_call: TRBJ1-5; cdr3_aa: CASSRQDGDEPQHF; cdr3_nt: TGTGCCAGCTCACGACAAGACGGGGATGAGCCCCAGCATTTT
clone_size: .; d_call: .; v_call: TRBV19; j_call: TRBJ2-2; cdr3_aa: CASSRGLNTGELFF; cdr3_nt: TGTGCCAGTAGTAGGGGCCTAAACACCGGGGAGCTGTTTTTT
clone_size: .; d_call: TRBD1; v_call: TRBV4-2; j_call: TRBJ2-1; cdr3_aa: CASSQGDSILFYYNEQFF; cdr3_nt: TGTGCCAGCAGCCAAGGGGACAGCATCCTCTTTTACTACAATGAGCAGTTCTTC
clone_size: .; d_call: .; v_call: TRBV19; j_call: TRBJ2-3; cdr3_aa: CASSIDVGGADTQYF; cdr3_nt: TGTGCCAGTAGTATAGACGTCGGAGGGGCAGATACGCAGTATTTT
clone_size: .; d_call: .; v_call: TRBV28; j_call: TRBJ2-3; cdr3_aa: CASSFIVDTQYF; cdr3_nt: TGTGCCAGCAGTTTTATAGTAGATACGCAGTATTTT
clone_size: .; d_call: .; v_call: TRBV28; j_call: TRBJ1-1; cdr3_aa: CASSMNTEAFF; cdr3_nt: TGTGCCAGCAGTATGAACACTGAAGCTTTCTTT
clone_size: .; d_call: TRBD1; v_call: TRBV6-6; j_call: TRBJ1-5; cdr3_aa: CATRGRFDQPQHF; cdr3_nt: TGTGCCACTAGGGGGCGCTTTGATCAGCCCCAGCATTTT
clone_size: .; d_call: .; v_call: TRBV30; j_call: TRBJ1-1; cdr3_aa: CAWSVSTEKAFF; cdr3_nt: TGTGCCTGGAGTGTTTCGACAGAAAAAGCTTTCTTT
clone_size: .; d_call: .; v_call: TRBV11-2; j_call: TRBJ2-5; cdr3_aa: CASSLAVGSAGAETQYF; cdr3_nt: TGTGCCAGCAGCTTAGCCGTAGGGTCAGCTGGGGCAGAGACCCAGTACTTC
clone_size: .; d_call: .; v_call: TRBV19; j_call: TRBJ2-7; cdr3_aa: CASSIDKWGRTYEQYF; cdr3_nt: TGTGCCAGTAGTATAGATAAATGGGGACGGACCTACGAGCAGTACTTC
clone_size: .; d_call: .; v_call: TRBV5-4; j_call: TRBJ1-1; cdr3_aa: CASSPITGVGAEAFF; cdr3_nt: TGTGCCAGCAGCCCCATCACGGGGGTAGGTGCTGAAGCTTTCTTT
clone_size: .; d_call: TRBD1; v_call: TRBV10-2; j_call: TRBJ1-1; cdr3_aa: CASSDRGESTEAFF; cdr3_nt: TGCGCCAGCAGTGACAGGGGGGAGAGCACTGAAGCTTTCTTT
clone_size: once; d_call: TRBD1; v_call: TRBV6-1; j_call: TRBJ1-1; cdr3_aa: CASRQGANTEAFF; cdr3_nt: TGTGCCAGCAGGCAGGGGGCGAACACTGAAGCTTTCTTT
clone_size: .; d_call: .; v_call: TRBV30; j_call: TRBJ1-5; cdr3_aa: CAWSQGMSGQPQHF; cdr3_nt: TGTGCCTGGAGCCAGGGGATGTCAGGTCAGCCCCAGCATTTT
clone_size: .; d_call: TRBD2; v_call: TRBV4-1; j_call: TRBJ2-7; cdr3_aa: CASSQEILDSAGGEQYF; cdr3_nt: TGCGCCAGCAGCCAAGAGATCCTTGACTCCGCGGGGGGTGAGCAGTACTTC
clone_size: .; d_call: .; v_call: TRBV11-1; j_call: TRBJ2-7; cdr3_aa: CASSFNRATYEQYF; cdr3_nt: TGTGCCAGCAGCTTTAACCGGGCCACGTACGAGCAGTACTTC
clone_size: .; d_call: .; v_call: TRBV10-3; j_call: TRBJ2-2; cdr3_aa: CAISESWGRGTTGELFF; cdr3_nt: TGTGCCATCAGTGAGTCTTGGGGTAGGGGGACCACCGGGGAGCTGTTTTTT
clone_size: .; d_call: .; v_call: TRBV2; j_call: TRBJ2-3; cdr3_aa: CASIPGHPETDTQYF; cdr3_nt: TGTGCCAGCATCCCAGGACACCCCGAAACGGATACGCAGTATTTT
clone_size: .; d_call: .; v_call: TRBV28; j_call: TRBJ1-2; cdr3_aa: CATGTGYGYTF; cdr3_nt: TGTGCCACCGGGACGGGCTATGGCTACACCTTC
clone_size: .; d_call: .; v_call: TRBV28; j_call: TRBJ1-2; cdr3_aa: CASSSSRNRGYTF; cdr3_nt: TGTGCCAGCAGTTCGTCGAGAAATAGAGGCTACACCTTC
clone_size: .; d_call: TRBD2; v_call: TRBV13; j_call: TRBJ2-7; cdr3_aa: CASSLGLAVGYEQYF; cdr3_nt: TGTGCCAGCAGCCTTGGACTAGCTGTGGGCTACGAGCAGTACTTC
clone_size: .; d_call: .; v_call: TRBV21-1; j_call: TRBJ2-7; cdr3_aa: CASSAPGRQGAQIKSSYEQYF; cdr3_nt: TGTGCCAGCAGCGCCCCCGGTAGACAGGGGGCGCAAATCAAAAGCTCCTACGAGCAGTACTTC
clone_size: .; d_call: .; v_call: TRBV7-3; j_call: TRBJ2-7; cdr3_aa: CASSPLASSYEQYF; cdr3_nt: TGTGCCAGCAGCCCGCTAGCGTCTAGCTACGAGCAGTACTTC
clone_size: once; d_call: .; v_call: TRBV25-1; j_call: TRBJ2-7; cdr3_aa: CASSDSTYEQYF; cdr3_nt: TGTGCCAGCAGTGACAGCACCTACGAGCAGTACTTC
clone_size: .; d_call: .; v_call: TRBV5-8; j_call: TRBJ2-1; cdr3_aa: CASSRGGNEQFF; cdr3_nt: TGTGCCAGCAGCCGTGGGGGGAATGAGCAGTTCTTC